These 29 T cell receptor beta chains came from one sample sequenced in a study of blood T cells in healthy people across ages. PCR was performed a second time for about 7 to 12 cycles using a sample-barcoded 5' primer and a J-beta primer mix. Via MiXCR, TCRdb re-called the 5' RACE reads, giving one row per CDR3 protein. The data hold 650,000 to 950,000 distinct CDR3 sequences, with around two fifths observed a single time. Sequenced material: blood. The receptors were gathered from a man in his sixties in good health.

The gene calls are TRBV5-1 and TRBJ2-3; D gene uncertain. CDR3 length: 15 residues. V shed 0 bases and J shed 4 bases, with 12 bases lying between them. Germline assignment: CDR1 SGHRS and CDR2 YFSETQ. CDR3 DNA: TGCGCCAGCAGCTTGGGGGGAACCCTGCCAGATACGCAGTATTTT. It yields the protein CASSLGGTLPDTQYF.

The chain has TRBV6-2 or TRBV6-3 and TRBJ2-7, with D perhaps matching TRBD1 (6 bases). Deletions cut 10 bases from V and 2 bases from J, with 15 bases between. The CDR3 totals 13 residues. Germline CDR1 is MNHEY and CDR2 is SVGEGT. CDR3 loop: CATQDSHTYEQYF. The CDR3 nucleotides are TGTGCCACCCAGGACAGCCACACCTACGAGCAGTACTTC.

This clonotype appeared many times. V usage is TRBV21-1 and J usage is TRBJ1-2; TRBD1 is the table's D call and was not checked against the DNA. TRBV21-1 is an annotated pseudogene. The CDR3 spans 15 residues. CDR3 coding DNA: TGTGCCAGCAGCCATTTATCAGGGCAGACCTATGGCTACACCTTC. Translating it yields CASSHLSGQTYGYTF.

CDR3 protein: CASSTRQGAIDTQYF. CDR3 sequence (DNA): TGTGCCAGCAGCACCCGTCAGGGGGCAATAGATACGCAGTATTTT. The chain has TRBV5-4 and TRBJ2-3; 8 positions match TRBD1. This CDR3 is 15 amino acids long. The ends lost 4 bases at V and 5 bases at J; junction bases unmatched: 9. Germline lookup yields CDR1 SGHNT and CDR2 YYREEE (reference sequence).

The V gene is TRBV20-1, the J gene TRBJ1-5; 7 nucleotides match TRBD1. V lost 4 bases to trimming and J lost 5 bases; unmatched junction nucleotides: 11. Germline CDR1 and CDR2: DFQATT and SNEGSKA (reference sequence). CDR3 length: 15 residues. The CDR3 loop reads CSAIQGPRLYQPQHF. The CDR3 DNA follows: TGCAGTGCTATACAGGGGCCGCGGTTATATCAGCCCCAGCATTTT.

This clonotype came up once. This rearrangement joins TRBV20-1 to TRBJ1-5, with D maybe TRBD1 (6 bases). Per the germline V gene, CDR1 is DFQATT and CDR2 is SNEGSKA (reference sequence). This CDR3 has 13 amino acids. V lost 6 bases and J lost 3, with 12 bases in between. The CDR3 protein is CSAARGPNQPQHF. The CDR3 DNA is TGCAGTGCCGCCAGGGGCCCCAATCAGCCCCAGCATTTT.

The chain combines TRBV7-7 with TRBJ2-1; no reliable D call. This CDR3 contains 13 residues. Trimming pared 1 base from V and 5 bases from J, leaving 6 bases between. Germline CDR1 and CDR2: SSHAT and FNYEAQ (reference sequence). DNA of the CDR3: TGTGCCAGCAGCTTAGTTCCCGACAATGAGCAGTTCTTC. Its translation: CASSLVPDNEQFF.

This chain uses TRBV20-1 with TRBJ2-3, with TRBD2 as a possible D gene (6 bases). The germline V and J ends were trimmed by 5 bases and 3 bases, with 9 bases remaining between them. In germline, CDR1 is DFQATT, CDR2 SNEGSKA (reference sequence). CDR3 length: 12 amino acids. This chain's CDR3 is CSALTRTDTQYF. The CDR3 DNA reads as TGCAGTGCTTTGACTAGAACAGATACGCAGTATTTT.

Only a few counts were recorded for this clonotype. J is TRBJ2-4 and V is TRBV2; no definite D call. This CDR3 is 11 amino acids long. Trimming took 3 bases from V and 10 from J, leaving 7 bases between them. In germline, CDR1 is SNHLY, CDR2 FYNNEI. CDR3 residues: CASSDARIQYF. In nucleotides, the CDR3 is TGTGCCAGCAGTGATGCCCGGATTCAGTACTTC.

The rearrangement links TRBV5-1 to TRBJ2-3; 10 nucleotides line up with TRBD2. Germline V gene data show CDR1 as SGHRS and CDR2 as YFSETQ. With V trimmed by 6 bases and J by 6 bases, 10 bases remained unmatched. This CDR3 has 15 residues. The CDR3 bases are TGCGCCAGCACAACTAGCGGGAACCGTGGTGATACGCAGTATTTT. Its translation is CASTTSGNRGDTQYF.

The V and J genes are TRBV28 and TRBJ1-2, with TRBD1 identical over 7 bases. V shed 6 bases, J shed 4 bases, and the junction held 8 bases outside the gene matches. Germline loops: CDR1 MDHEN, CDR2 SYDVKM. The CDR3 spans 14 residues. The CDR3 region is CASSYPGTVYGYTF. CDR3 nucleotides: TGTGCCAGCAGCTACCCCGGGACAGTCTATGGCTACACCTTC.

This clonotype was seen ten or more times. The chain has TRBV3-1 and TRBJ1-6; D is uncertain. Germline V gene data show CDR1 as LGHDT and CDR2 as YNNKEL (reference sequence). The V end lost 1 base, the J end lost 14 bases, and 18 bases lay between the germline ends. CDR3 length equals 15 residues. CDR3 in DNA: TGTGCCAGCAGCCAAGGGTTGGTCGTCCCCGGCGCCCTCCACTTT. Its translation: CASSQGLVVPGALHF.

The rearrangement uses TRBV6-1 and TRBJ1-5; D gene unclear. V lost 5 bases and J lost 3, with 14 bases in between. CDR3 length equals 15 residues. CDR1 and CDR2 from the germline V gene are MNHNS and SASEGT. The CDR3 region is CASSLNHRDNQPQHF. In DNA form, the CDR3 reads TGTGCCAGCAGTCTAAACCACAGAGACAATCAGCCCCAGCATTTT.

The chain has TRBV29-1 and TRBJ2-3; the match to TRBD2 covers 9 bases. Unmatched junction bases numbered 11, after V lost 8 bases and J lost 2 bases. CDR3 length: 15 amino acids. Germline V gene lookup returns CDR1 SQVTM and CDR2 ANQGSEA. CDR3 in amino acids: CSHRLSGGYTDTQYF. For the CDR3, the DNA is TGCAGCCACAGGCTTAGCGGGGGATACACAGATACGCAGTATTTT.

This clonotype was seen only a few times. In nucleotides, the CDR3 is TGCGCCAGCAGCCAAGTGGGGACGACGGACTATGGCTACACCTTC. It yields the protein CASSQVGTTDYGYTF. This chain links TRBV4-3 with TRBJ1-2; TRBD1 is a possible D gene (5 bases). This CDR3 is built from 15 residues. Germline V lookup: CDR1 LGHNA, CDR2 YSLEER. The V and J ends lost 1 base and 3 bases respectively, with 12 bases between them.

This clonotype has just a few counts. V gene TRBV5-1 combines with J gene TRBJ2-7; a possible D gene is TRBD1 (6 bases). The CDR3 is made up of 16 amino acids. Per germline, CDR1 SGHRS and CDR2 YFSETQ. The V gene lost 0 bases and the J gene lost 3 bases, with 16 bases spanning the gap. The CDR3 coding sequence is TGCGCCAGCAGCTTGGCCCGAGGGGACACCTACTACGAGCAGTACTTC. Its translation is CASSLARGDTYYEQYF.

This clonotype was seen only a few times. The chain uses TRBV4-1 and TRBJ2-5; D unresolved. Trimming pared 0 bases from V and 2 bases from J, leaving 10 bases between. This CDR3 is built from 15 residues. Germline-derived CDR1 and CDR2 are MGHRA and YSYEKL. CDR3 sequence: CASSQEVVRQETQYF. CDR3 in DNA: TGCGCCAGCAGCCAAGAAGTTGTCAGACAAGAGACCCAGTACTTC.

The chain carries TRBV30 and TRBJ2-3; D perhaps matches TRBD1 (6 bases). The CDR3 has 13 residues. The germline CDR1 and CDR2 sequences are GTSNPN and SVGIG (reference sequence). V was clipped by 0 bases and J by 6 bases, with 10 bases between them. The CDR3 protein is CAWSVGGVDTQYF. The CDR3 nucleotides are TGTGCCTGGAGTGTAGGGGGAGTGGATACGCAGTATTTT.

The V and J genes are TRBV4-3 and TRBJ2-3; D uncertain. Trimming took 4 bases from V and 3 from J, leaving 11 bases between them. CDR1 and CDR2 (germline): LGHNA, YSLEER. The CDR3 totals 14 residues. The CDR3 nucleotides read TGCGCCAGCAGCCGAGCCCTAGAGACAGATACGCAGTATTTT. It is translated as CASSRALETDTQYF.

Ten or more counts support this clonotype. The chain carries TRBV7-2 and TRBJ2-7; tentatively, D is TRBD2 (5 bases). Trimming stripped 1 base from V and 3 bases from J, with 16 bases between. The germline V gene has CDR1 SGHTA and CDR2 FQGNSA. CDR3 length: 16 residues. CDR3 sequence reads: CASSLDGVRPRYEQYF. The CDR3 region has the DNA TGTGCCAGCAGCTTAGACGGGGTCCGCCCTCGCTACGAGCAGTACTTC. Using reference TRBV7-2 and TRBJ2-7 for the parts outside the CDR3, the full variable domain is GAGVSQSPSNKVTEKGKDVELRCDPISGHTALYWYRQSLGQGLEFLIYFQGNSAPDKSGLPSDRFSAERTGGSVSTLTIQRTQQEDSAVYLCASSLDGVRPRYEQYFGPGTRLTVT.

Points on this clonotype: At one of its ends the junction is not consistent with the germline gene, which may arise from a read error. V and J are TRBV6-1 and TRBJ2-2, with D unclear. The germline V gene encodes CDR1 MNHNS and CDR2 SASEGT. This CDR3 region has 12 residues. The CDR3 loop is CASREITGELFF. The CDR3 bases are TGTGCCAGCCGTGAAATTACCGGGGAGCTGTTTTTT.

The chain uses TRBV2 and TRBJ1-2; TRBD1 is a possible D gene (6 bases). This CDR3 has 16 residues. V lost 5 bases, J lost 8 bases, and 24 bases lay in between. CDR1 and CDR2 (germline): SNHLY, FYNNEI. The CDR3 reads CASSQLRGAVNGGYTF. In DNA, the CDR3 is TGTGCCAGCAGTCAACTCCGGGGGGCCGTGAATGGCGGCTACACCTTC.

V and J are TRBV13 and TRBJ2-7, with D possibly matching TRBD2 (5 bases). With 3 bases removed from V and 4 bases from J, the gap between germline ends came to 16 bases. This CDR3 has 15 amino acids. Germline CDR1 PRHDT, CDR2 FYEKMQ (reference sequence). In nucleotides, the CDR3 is TGTGCCAGCAGCTTCGGACGGGGAGAGGGTTACGAGCAGTACTTC. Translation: CASSFGRGEGYEQYF.

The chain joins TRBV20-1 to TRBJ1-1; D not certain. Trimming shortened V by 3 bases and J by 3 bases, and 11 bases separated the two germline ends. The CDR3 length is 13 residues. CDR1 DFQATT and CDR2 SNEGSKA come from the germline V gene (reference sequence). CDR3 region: CSARRREDTEAFF. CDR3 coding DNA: TGCAGTGCTAGGAGGCGAGAGGACACTGAAGCTTTCTTT.

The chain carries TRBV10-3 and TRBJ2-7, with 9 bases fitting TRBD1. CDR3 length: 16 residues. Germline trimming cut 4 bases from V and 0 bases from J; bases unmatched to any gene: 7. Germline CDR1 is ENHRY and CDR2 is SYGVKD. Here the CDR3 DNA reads TGTGCCATCAGTGCTTACCGGGACAGGGACTCCTACGAGCAGTACTTC. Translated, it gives CAISAYRDRDSYEQYF.

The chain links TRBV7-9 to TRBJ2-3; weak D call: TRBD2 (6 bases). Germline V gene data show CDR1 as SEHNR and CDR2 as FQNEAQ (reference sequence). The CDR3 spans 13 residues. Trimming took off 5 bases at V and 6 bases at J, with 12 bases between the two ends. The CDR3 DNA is TGTGCCAGCAGCACAGGACTAATGGATACGCAGTATTTT. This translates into CASSTGLMDTQYF.

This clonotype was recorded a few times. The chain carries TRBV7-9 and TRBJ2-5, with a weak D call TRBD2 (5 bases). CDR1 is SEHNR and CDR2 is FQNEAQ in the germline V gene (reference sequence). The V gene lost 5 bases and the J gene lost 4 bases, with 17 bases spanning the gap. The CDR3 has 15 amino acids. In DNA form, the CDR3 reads TGTGCCAGCAGCCTCGGACGGGGTAACGCAGAGACCCAGTACTTC. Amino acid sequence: CASSLGRGNAETQYF.

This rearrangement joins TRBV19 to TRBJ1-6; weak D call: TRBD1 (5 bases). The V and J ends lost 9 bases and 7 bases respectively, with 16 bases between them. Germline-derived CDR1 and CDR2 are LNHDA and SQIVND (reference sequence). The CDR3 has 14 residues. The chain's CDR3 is CASHFQGVNSPLHF. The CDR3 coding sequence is TGTGCCAGCCACTTCCAAGGGGTGAATTCACCCCTCCACTTT.

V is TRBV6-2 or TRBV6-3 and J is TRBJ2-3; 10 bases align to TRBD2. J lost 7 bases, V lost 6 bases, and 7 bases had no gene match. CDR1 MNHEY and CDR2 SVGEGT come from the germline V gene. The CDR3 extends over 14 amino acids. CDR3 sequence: CASRRGLAAHTQYF. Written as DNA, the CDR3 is TGTGCCAGCAGGCGCGGACTAGCGGCCCATACGCAGTATTTT.